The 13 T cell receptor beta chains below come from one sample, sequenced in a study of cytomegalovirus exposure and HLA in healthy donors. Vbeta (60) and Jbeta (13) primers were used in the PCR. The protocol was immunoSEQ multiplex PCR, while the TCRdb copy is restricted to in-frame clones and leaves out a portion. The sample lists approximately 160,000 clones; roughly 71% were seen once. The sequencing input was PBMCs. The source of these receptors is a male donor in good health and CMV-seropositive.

CDR3 coding DNA: TGTGCCAGCAGCCCCTCCGTCAATGAGCAGTTCTTC. This codes for CASSPSVNEQFF. The rearrangement links TRBV4-2 to TRBJ2-1, with D unclear. Trimming left V 4 bases short and J 6 bases short, with 7 bases between. CDR3 length: 12 residues. The germline V gene has CDR1 LGHNA and CDR2 YNFKEQ.

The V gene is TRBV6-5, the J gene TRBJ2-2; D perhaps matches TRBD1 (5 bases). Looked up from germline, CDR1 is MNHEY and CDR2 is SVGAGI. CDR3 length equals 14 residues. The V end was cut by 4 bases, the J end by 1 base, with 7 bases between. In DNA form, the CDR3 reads TGTGCCAGCAGTTTCGGACAGAACACCGGGGAGCTGTTTTTT. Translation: CASSFGQNTGELFF.

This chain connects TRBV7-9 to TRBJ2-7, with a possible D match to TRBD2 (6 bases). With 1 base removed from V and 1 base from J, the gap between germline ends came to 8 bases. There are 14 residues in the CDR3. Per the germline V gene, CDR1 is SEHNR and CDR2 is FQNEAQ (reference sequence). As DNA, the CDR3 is TGTGCCAGCAGCTTAGGGGGGGAATCCTACGAGCAGTACTTC. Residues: CASSLGGESYEQYF.

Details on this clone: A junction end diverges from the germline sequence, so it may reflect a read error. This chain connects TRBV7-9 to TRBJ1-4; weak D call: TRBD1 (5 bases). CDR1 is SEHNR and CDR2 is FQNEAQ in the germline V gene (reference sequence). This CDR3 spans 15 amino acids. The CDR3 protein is CSSSLIQGSNEKLFF. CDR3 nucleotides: TGTTCCAGCAGCTTAATCCAGGGAAGTAATGAAAAACTGTTTTTT.

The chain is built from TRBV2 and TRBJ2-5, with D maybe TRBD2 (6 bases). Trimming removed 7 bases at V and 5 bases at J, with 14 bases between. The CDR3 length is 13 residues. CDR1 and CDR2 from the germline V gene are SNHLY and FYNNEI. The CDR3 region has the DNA TGTGCCAGCACCCAGGGCCGGGAGGAGACCCAGTACTTC. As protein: CASTQGREETQYF. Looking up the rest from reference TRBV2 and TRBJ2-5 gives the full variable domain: EPEVTQTPSHQVTQMGQEVILRCVPISNHLYFYWYRQILGQKVEFLVSFYNNEISEKSEIFDDQFSVERPDGSNFTLKIRSTKLEDSAMYFCASTQGREETQYFGPGTRLLVL.

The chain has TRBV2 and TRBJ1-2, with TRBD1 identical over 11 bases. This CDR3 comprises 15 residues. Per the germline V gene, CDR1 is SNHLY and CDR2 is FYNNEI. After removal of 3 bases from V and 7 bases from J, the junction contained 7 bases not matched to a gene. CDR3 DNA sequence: TGTGCCAGCAGTGACTTCCCGGGACAGGGGGGTGGCTACACCTTC. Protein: CASSDFPGQGGGYTF. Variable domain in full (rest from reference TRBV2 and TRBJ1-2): EPEVTQTPSHQVTQMGQEVILRCVPISNHLYFYWYRQILGQKVEFLVSFYNNEISEKSEIFDDQFSVERPDGSNFTLKIRSTKLEDSAMYFCASSDFPGQGGGYTFGSGTRLTVV.

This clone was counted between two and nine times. The CDR3 protein is CASSSGTGDTPLHF. CDR3 sequence (DNA): TGTGCCAGCAGCTCCGGGACAGGGGATACACCCCTCCACTTT. This rearrangement joins TRBV5-6 to TRBJ1-6; TRBD1 matches at 10 bases. CDR3 length: 14 residues. With 3 bases clipped from V and 11 bases from J, the junction kept 5 bases outside the gene matches. The germline gives CDR1 SGHDT, CDR2 YYEEEE. The whole variable domain, remainder taken from reference TRBV5-6 and TRBJ1-6, is DAGVTQSPTHLIKTRGQQVTLRCSPKSGHDTVSWYQQALGQGPQFIFQYYEEEERQRGNFPDRFSGHQFPNYSSELNVNALLLGDSALYLCASSSGTGDTPLHFGNGTRLTVT.

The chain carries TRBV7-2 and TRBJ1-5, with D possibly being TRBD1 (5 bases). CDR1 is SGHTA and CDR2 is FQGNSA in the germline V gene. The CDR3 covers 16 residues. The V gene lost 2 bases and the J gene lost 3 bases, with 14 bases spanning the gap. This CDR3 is CASSLRAGWDNQPQHF. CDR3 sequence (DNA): TGTGCCAGCAGCTTAAGGGCAGGGTGGGACAATCAGCCCCAGCATTTT.

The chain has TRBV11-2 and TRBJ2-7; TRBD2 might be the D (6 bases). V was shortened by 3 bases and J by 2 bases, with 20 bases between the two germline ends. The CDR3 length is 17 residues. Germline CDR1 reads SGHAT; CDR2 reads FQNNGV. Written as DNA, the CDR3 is TGTGCCAGCAGCTTGAATCGGGGAGGCGGTGCCACCTACGAGCAGTACTTC. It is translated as CASSLNRGGGATYEQYF. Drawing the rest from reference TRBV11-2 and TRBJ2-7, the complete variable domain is EAGVAQSPRYKIIEKRQSVAFWCNPISGHATLYWYQQILGQGPKLLIQFQNNGVVDDSQLPKDRFSAERLKGVDSTLKIQPAKLEDSAVYLCASSLNRGGGATYEQYFGPGTRLTVT.

CDR3 nucleotide sequence: TGCAGCGTTCGACAGGGGGCAACTGAAGCTTTCTTT. The encoded protein is CSVRQGATEAFF. The chain is built from TRBV29-1 and TRBJ1-1; 10 nucleotides align to TRBD1. This CDR3 is 12 amino acids long. Germline CDR1 is SQVTM and CDR2 is ANQGSEA. V lost 5 bases to trimming and J lost 5 bases; unmatched junction nucleotides: 2.

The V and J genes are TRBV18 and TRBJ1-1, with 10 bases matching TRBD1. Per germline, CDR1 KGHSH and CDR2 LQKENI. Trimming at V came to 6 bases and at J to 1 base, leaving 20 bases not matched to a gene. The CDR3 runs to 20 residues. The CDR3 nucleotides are TGTGCCAGCTCCCTCTTAGACAGGGGGCGACGAGGGGGATGGAACACTGAAGCTTTCTTT. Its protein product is CASSLLDRGRRGGWNTEAFF. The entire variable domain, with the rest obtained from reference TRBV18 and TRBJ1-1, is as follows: NAGVMQNPRHLVRRRGQEARLRCSPMKGHSHVYWYRQLPEEGLKFMVYLQKENIIDESGMPKERFSAEFPKEGPSILRIQQVVRGDSAAYFCASSLLDRGRRGGWNTEAFFGQGTRLTVV.

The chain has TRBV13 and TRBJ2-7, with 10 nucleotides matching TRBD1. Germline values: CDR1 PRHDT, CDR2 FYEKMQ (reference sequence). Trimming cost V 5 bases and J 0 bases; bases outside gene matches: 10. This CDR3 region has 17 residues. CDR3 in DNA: TGTGCCAGCAGCACAAGACAGGGGGCCCTCAGCTCCTACGAGCAGTACTTC. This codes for CASSTRQGALSSYEQYF.

For the CDR3, the DNA is TGTGCCAGCAGCAGGGGGACAGGGCTAGGGCCCAACAATGAGCAGTTCTTC. Residues: CASSRGTGLGPNNEQFF. J is TRBJ2-1 and V is TRBV11-3, with TRBD1 identical over 9 bases. Looked up from germline, CDR1 is SGHNT and CDR2 is YENEEA. This CDR3 has 17 amino acids. Germline trimming cut 5 bases from V and 5 bases from J; bases unmatched to any gene: 13. Filled out from reference TRBV11-3 and TRBJ2-1, the complete variable domain reads EAGVVQSPRYKIIEKKQPVAFWCNPISGHNTLYWYLQNLGQGPELLIRYENEEAVDDSQLPKDRFSAERLKGVDSTLKIQPAELGDSAVYLCASSRGTGLGPNNEQFFGPGTRLTVL.